These 3 T cell receptor beta chains came from one sample sequenced in a study of cytomegalovirus exposure and HLA in healthy donors. The primer mix had 60 Vbeta and 13 Jbeta primers. Profiling relied on immunoSEQ multiplex PCR, and the TCRdb table lists in-frame clones only, not all of them. The table has 190,000 or so clones, roughly 80% seen once; the top ten hold roughly 1.5%. Source material: PBMCs. Receptors were obtained from a man aged 50 to 59 in good health and CMV-seronegative.

J is TRBJ1-4 and V is TRBV4-2; 9 bases agree with TRBD1. The CDR3 totals 15 residues. Germline loops: CDR1 LGHNA, CDR2 YNFKEQ. The V and J ends lost 1 base and 5 bases, in that order; junction bases with no gene match: 2. CDR3 DNA sequence: TGTGCCAGCAGCCAAGCCGGGACAGGGAATGAAAAACTGTTTTTT. Protein: CASSQAGTGNEKLFF.

This chain joins TRBV5-8 and TRBJ2-5; D gene ambiguous. CDR3 length equals 13 residues. The V gene lost 3 bases and the J gene lost 4 bases, with 10 bases spanning the gap. Looked up from germline, CDR1 is SGHTS and CDR2 is YDEGEE. CDR3 loop: CASSSTVRETQYF. As DNA, the CDR3 is TGTGCCAGCAGCTCGACTGTACGAGAGACCCAGTACTTC.

This rearrangement joins TRBV6-6 to TRBJ2-7, with D hard to call. Trimming took off 1 base at V and 0 bases at J, with 7 bases between the two ends. Germline CDR1 and CDR2: MNHNY and SVGAGI (reference sequence). The CDR3 loop spans 14 amino acids. The CDR3 DNA reads as TGTGCCAGCAGTTACTTACAGAGCTCCTACGAGCAGTACTTC. Translated, it gives CASSYLQSSYEQYF.